These 30 T cell receptor beta chains were all obtained from the same sample, sequenced in a study of T cells after yellow fever vaccination. TCRdb redid the calling of the 5' RACE reads with MiXCR, one entry per CDR3 protein. Among about 120,000 distinct CDR3 sequences listed, 8.9% were seen once. The sequencing used CD8+ T cells sorted from PBMCs, collected on the day of the yellow fever booster vaccination. The source of these receptors is a man aged 18 to 29 who received the YFV17D yellow fever vaccine.

This clonotype showed up just a few times. J is TRBJ1-2 and V is TRBV7-9; 7 nucleotides match TRBD1. The J segment lost 6 bases and the V segment lost 5 bases, leaving 21 bases of the junction unmatched. The germline V gene encodes CDR1 SEHNR and CDR2 FQNEAQ (reference sequence). The CDR3 covers 18 residues. The CDR3 region has the DNA TGTGCCAGCAGCCCCTCCGCGTATCCGACAGGGTGGTCGGATGGCTACACCTTC. Translation: CASSPSAYPTGWSDGYTF. Drawing the rest from reference TRBV7-9 and TRBJ1-2, the complete variable domain is DTGVSQNPRHKITKRGQNVTFRCDPISEHNRLYWYRQTLGQGPEFLTYFQNEAQLEKSRLLSDRFSAERPKGSFSTLEIQRTEQGDSAMYLCASSPSAYPTGWSDGYTFGSGTRLTVV.

The chain has TRBV7-9 and TRBJ2-5; D uncertain. The V end lost 1 base, the J end lost 3 bases, and 12 bases lay between the germline ends. The CDR3 has 15 amino acids. The germline CDR1 and CDR2 sequences are SEHNR and FQNEAQ (reference sequence). CDR3 bases: TGTGCCAGCAGCTTAGTTGAGGCGGCCGAAGAGACCCAGTACTTC. This sequence encodes CASSLVEAAEETQYF. The variable domain in full, completed from reference TRBV7-9 and TRBJ2-5, reads DTGVSQNPRHKITKRGQNVTFRCDPISEHNRLYWYRQTLGQGPEFLTYFQNEAQLEKSRLLSDRFSAERPKGSFSTLEIQRTEQGDSAMYLCASSLVEAAEETQYFGPGTRLLVL.

V gene TRBV9 combines with J gene TRBJ2-3; 7 bases align to TRBD2. CDR1 and CDR2 from the germline V gene are SGDLS and YYNGEE. Trimming took 0 bases from V and 4 from J; bases not matched to a gene: 5. This CDR3 has 15 amino acids. The DNA for the CDR3 is TGTGCCAGCAGCGTAGCGGCGGGGGTTGCAGATACGCAGTATTTT. It codes for CASSVAAGVADTQYF.

This chain uses TRBV20-1 with TRBJ1-2; no definite D call. V lost 0 bases to trimming and J lost 1 base, with 21 bases between them. CDR3 length: 18 residues. Per the germline V gene, CDR1 is DFQATT and CDR2 is SNEGSKA (reference sequence). The CDR3 DNA sequence: TGCAGTGCTAGAGATATCCGGAAGGGTCGAGCCTTTAACTATGGCTACACCTTC. Its translation: CSARDIRKGRAFNYGYTF.

This clonotype was picked up a small number of times. J is TRBJ1-1 and V is TRBV4-3, with TRBD1 as a possible D gene (5 bases). Between the trimmed V and J ends, which lost 4 bases and 5 bases, there was a span of 20 bases. The CDR3 is 16 amino acids. In germline, CDR1 is LGHNA, CDR2 YSLEER. The CDR3 DNA is TGCGCCAGCAGCCCAGCTAAGGACATCGGGCGAACTGAAGCTTTCTTT. Amino acid sequence: CASSPAKDIGRTEAFF.

V usage is TRBV24-1 and J usage is TRBJ1-2; the D gene is possibly TRBD1 (5 bases). CDR3 length: 13 residues. Germline V gene lookup returns CDR1 KGHDR and CDR2 SFDVKD. Trimming took off 0 bases at V and 8 bases at J, with 9 bases between the two ends. The CDR3 here is CATSDLSGDGYTF. The DNA for the CDR3 is TGTGCCACCAGTGATTTGTCGGGGGACGGCTACACCTTC.

The chain links TRBV12-3 or TRBV12-4 to TRBJ2-3, with 10 bases that match TRBD2. The CDR3 is 15 residues long. V shed 2 bases and J 6 bases; nucleotides not matched to a gene: 5. CDR3 nucleotides: TGTGCCAGCAGTTTAACTAGCGGGGCGGGGGATACGCAGTATTTT. It specifies CASSLTSGAGDTQYF.

The chain combines TRBV5-5 with TRBJ2-7, with D unresolved. This CDR3 region has 15 residues. V was cut by 2 bases and J by 0 bases, with 12 bases left in between. CDR1 is SGHKS and CDR2 is YYEKEE in the germline V gene (reference sequence). The CDR3 region is CASSFGPPTSYEQYF. As DNA, the CDR3 is TGTGCCAGCAGCTTCGGGCCGCCGACCTCCTACGAGCAGTACTTC.

This sequence joins TRBV11-2 and TRBJ2-3; 7 nucleotides align to TRBD2. The J segment lost 2 bases and the V segment lost 5 bases, leaving 10 bases of the junction unmatched. The CDR3 runs 16 residues. The germline V gene has CDR1 SGHAT and CDR2 FQNNGV. The CDR3 sequence is CASSRIWTSSTDTQYF. The CDR3 DNA reads as TGTGCCAGCAGCCGAATTTGGACTAGTTCCACAGATACGCAGTATTTT.

V is TRBV18 and J is TRBJ2-7; 7 bases align to TRBD2. CDR1 is KGHSH and CDR2 is LQKENI in the germline V gene. The junction had 3 bases not matched to a gene; V was cut back by 2 bases and J by 2 bases. The CDR3 covers 14 residues. The CDR3 sequence is CASSPVGGTYEQYV. The DNA of the CDR3 is TGTGCCAGCTCACCAGTGGGGGGGACCTACGAGCAGTACGTC.

This clonotype has just a few counts. The chain uses TRBV7-9 and TRBJ2-3; D may be TRBD1 (6 bases). V was trimmed by 5 bases and J by 0 bases, leaving 12 bases between them. Germline CDR1 SEHNR, CDR2 FQNEAQ (reference sequence). The CDR3 consists of 15 residues. This CDR3 reads CASSSGQTSTDTQYF. CDR3 sequence (DNA): TGTGCCAGCAGCAGCGGACAGACAAGCACAGATACGCAGTATTTT.

This clonotype showed up just a few times. V and J are TRBV7-6 and TRBJ2-7; the match to TRBD2 covers 7 bases. Germline V lookup: CDR1 SGHVS, CDR2 FNYEAQ. With V trimmed by 5 bases and J by 5 bases, 3 bases remained unmatched. This CDR3 contains 12 residues. The CDR3 region is CASSPSGDEQYF. In nucleotides, the CDR3 is TGTGCCAGCAGCCCCAGCGGGGACGAGCAGTACTTC.

The chain is built from TRBV7-2 and TRBJ2-7, with D possibly matching TRBD2 (5 bases). The CDR3 spans 15 residues. The V gene lost 1 base and the J gene lost 6 bases, with 16 bases spanning the gap. The germline V gene has CDR1 SGHTA and CDR2 FQGNSA. This CDR3 is CASSLDLLARGEQYF. In nucleotides, the CDR3 is TGTGCCAGCAGCTTAGATCTCCTAGCCCGAGGCGAGCAGTACTTC.

The chain combines TRBV4-1 with TRBJ1-1, with D unclear. Germline V gene lookup returns CDR1 MGHRA and CDR2 YSYEKL. The V gene lost 5 bases and the J gene lost 4 bases, with 8 bases spanning the gap. This CDR3 is built from 12 residues. CDR3 loop: CASSWLGTEAFF. Written as DNA, the CDR3 is TGCGCCAGCAGCTGGTTGGGCACTGAAGCTTTCTTT.

The rearrangement uses TRBV9 and TRBJ1-2; TRBD1 agrees at 10 bases. With V trimmed by 3 bases and J by 8 bases, 10 bases remained unmatched. Germline CDR1 SGDLS, CDR2 YYNGEE. The CDR3 covers 15 residues. CDR3 nucleotide sequence: TGTGCCAGCAGCGCCCCGGGACAGGGGAATGGAGGCTACACCTTC. Translated, it gives CASSAPGQGNGGYTF.

This clonotype was detected ten times or more. The V call is TRBV4-3, the J call TRBJ2-1; D is unresolved. CDR3 size: 15 residues. CDR1 is LGHNA, CDR2 YSLEER, per germline. Trimming pared 1 base from V and 7 bases from J, leaving 14 bases between. The CDR3, as DNA: TGCGCCAGCAGCCAAGTACCCCCTTGGCGAAATGAGCAGTTCTTC. This translates into CASSQVPPWRNEQFF.

The rearrangement links TRBV29-1 to TRBJ2-1; a possible D gene is TRBD2 (6 bases). Germline assignment: CDR1 SQVTM and CDR2 ANQGSEA. The CDR3 has 12 amino acids. V was trimmed by 0 bases and J by 10 bases, leaving 10 bases between them. The CDR3 loop reads CSVEEDYSEQFF. In DNA form, the CDR3 reads TGCAGCGTTGAAGAGGACTATTCGGAGCAGTTCTTC.

The V gene is TRBV6-4, the J gene TRBJ1-1; a weak D match, TRBD1 (5 bases). The germline gives CDR1 MRHNA, CDR2 SNTAGT. This CDR3 is built from 12 residues. Trimming left V 6 bases short and J 8 bases short, with 13 bases between. DNA of the CDR3: TGTGCCAGCAGCGACCTCGAGGGGGAAGCTTTCTTT. This translates into CASSDLEGEAFF.

The chain uses TRBV7-8 and TRBJ1-1; D is perhaps TRBD1 (5 bases). Germline V gene lookup returns CDR1 SGHVS and CDR2 FQNEAQ. This CDR3 is built from 14 residues. V gave up 3 bases and J gave up 4 bases, with 12 bases separating them. CDR3 coding DNA: TGTGCCAGCAGCTTCGGGGGGGAAAGCACTGAAGCTTTCTTT. Translating it yields CASSFGGESTEAFF.

Written as DNA, the CDR3 is TGTGCCAGCAGTCTAACTCTTAGGGGGTCTAATGAAAAACTGTTTTTT. Protein: CASSLTLRGSNEKLFF. This chain joins TRBV6-5 and TRBJ1-4, with a tentative D call TRBD1 (6 bases). This CDR3 contains 16 residues. Germline lookup yields CDR1 MNHEY and CDR2 SVGAGI. Trimming took off 5 bases at V and 3 bases at J, with 16 bases between the two ends.

In this sample, this clonotype turned up many times. V and J are TRBV5-1 and TRBJ2-7, with D tentatively TRBD1 (6 bases). Trimming shortened V by 5 bases and J by 2 bases, and 14 bases separated the two germline ends. CDR1 is SGHRS, CDR2 YFSETQ, per germline. The CDR3 spans 14 residues. The CDR3 sequence: CASSSDRKTYEQYF. CDR3 nucleotide sequence: TGCGCCAGCAGTTCTGACAGGAAAACCTACGAGCAGTACTTC.

This clonotype was seen many times. The chain employs TRBV15 and TRBJ2-1, with D maybe TRBD2 (5 bases). Germline V gene sequence: CDR1 LNHNV, CDR2 YYDKDF (reference sequence). With 0 bases removed from V and 0 bases from J, the gap between germline ends came to 21 bases. This CDR3 is built from 20 residues. CDR3: CATSRERVYLWVSSYNEQFF. DNA for the CDR3: TGTGCCACCAGCAGAGAGAGGGTATATTTATGGGTAAGCTCCTACAATGAGCAGTTCTTC. The full variable domain, with the rest looked up from reference TRBV15 and TRBJ2-1, is DAMVIQNPRYQVTQFGKPVTLSCSQTLNHNVMYWYQQKSSQAPKLLFHYYDKDFNNEADTPDNFQSRRPNTSFCFLDIRSPGLGDTAMYLCATSRERVYLWVSSYNEQFFGPGTRLTVL.

The gene calls are TRBV29-1 and TRBJ2-1, with 7 bases that match TRBD1. Per germline, CDR1 SQVTM and CDR2 ANQGSEA. With V trimmed by 4 bases and J by 2 bases, 11 bases remained unmatched. This CDR3 has 16 residues. In DNA form, the CDR3 reads TGCAGCGTTGCGAGTTACCGGGACAGAACCTACAATGAGCAGTTCTTC. This codes for CSVASYRDRTYNEQFF.

This clonotype was seen a few times. The chain couples TRBV6-5 to TRBJ1-1; D gene uncertain. Germline loops: CDR1 MNHEY, CDR2 SVGAGI. Trimming took 6 bases from V and 0 from J, leaving 8 bases between them. The CDR3 runs to 13 residues. The CDR3: CASRERVNTEAFF. In DNA, the CDR3 is TGTGCCAGCAGAGAAAGAGTGAACACTGAAGCTTTCTTT.

The chain has TRBV5-4 and TRBJ1-1; D is uncertain. Germline CDR1 reads SGHNT; CDR2 reads YYREEE (reference sequence). Between the trimmed V and J ends, which lost 2 bases and 1 base, there was a span of 3 bases. The CDR3 sequence is 12 residues long. CDR3 DNA sequence: TGTGCCAGCAGCTTAAGGAACACTGAAGCTTTCTTT. Amino acid sequence: CASSLRNTEAFF.

The V and J genes are TRBV20-1 and TRBJ2-7, with a tentative D call TRBD2 (7 bases). The CDR3 loop spans 14 amino acids. V lost 1 base and J lost 3, with 13 bases in between. Germline loops: CDR1 DFQATT, CDR2 SNEGSKA (reference sequence). The CDR3 reads CSARVSRGGYEQYF. DNA of the CDR3: TGCAGTGCTAGAGTTAGTAGGGGGGGCTACGAGCAGTACTTC.

This clonotype was recorded at least ten times. The V and J genes are TRBV29-1 and TRBJ1-2; the D is unclear. The CDR3 is 13 residues long. V was clipped by 7 bases and J by 3 bases, with 15 bases between them. From germline, CDR1 is SQVTM and CDR2 ANQGSEA. In nucleotides, the CDR3 is TGCAGCGCAGCGGGAGGGTGGGACTATGGCTACACCTTC. Translated, it gives CSAAGGWDYGYTF.

This rearrangement joins TRBV5-1 to TRBJ2-5; the match to TRBD2 covers 10 bases. J was trimmed by 4 bases and V by 4 bases; bases with no gene match: 13. The CDR3 spans 17 residues. From germline, CDR1 is SGHRS and CDR2 YFSETQ. The CDR3 DNA follows: TGCGCCAGCAGCCCCCCGGCAGCGGGGGGGCCTGGAGAGACCCAGTACTTC. It is translated as CASSPPAAGGPGETQYF.

This rearrangement joins TRBV6-5 to TRBJ2-7; D is unclear. This CDR3 spans 14 amino acids. Germline CDR1 and CDR2: MNHEY and SVGAGI. V was shortened by 0 bases and J by 3 bases, with 9 bases between the two germline ends. The CDR3 region is CASSYSRWSYEQYF. The DNA for the CDR3 is TGTGCCAGCAGTTACTCGCGGTGGAGCTACGAGCAGTACTTC.

This clonotype has more than one count but fewer than ten. The chain uses TRBV4-1 and TRBJ1-2; TRBD1 matches 8 bases. V was pared by 2 bases and J by 8 bases, with 4 bases of the junction left unmatched. The CDR3 runs 13 residues. Germline CDR1 is MGHRA and CDR2 is YSYEKL. The CDR3 DNA sequence: TGCGCCAGCAGCCAAAGACAGGGGTCCGGCTACACCTTC. It specifies CASSQRQGSGYTF.